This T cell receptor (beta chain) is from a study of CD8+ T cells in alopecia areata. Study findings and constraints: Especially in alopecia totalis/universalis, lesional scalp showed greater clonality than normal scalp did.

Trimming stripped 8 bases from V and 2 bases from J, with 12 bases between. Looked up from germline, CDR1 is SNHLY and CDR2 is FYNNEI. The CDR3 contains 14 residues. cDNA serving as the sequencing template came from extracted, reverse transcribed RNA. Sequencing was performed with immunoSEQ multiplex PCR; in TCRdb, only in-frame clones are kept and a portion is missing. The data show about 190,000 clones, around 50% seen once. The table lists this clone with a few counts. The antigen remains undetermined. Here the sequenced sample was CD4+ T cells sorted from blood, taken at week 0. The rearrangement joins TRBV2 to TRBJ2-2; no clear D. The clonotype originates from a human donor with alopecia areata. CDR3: CASVRSDNTGELFF. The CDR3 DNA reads TGTGCCAGCGTCCGGTCGGACAACACCGGGGAGCTGTTTTTT.